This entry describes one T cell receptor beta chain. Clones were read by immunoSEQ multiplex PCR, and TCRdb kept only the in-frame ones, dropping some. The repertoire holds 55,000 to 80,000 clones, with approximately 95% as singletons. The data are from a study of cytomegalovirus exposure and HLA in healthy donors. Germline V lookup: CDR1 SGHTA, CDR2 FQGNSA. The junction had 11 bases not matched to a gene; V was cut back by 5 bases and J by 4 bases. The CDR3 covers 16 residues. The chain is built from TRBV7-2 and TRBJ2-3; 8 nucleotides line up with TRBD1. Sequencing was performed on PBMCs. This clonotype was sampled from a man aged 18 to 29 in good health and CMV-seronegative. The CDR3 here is CASSTRTGRHSDTQYF. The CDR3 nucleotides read TGTGCCAGCAGCACTAGGACAGGGAGGCATTCAGATACGCAGTATTTT.